The present entry profiles one T cell receptor (beta chain) with its context. This record comes from a study of T cells in tumors after PD-1 blockade. Libraries were prepared by immunoSEQ multiplex PCR; TCRdb keeps only in-frame clonotypes and omits some of them. The profile shows under 40,000 clones, approximately 73% of them singletons. CDR3 size: 13 residues. The germline gives CDR1 SGHDN, CDR2 FVKESK. Trimming took off 2 bases at V and 2 bases at J, with 6 bases between the two ends. The sequencing here drew on PBMCs, taken after anti-PD-1 treatment. V gene TRBV14 combines with J gene TRBJ1-2; no firm D call. The TCR comes from a human donor with basal cell carcinoma. For the CDR3, the DNA is TGTGCCAGCAGCCAAACACGGAACTATGGCTACACCTTC. It yields the protein CASSQTRNYGYTF.